The rows below give T cell receptor beta chains drawn from one sample of a study of shared clonotypes between healthy human individuals. TCRdb's copy holds only in-frame clones and misses some; the assay was immunoSEQ multiplex PCR. This sample has about 590,000 clones, with roughly 96% found just once. Material for sequencing was naive CD8+ T cells sorted from blood. These receptors all stem from a woman aged 25-40 years in good health. CDR3s include the opening cysteine and the closing phenylalanine or tryptophan. Each record gives: V gene, clone size, D gene, J gene, CDR3 DNA, CDR3 protein. D genes are given only for firm matches. Size is stated for part of the rows, as once, few or many counts, or as a class when the clone is expanded.

v_call: TRBV7-9; clone_size: -; d_call: -; j_call: TRBJ2-7; cdr3_nt: TGTGCCAGCAGCTTAGAGGTCCGGGTGGAGCAGTACTTC; cdr3_aa: CASSLEVRVEQYF
v_call: TRBV11-2; clone_size: once; d_call: TRBD2; j_call: TRBJ2-7; cdr3_nt: TGTGCCAGCAGCCGGACTAGCGGGAGGGAGTACGAGCAGTACTTC; cdr3_aa: CASSRTSGREYEQYF
v_call: TRBV27; clone_size: -; d_call: -; j_call: TRBJ2-1; cdr3_nt: TGTGCCAGCAGTTTAGGACTGGAGCTCTACAATGAGCAGTTCTTC; cdr3_aa: CASSLGLELYNEQFF
v_call: TRBV4-1; clone_size: -; d_call: -; j_call: TRBJ1-1; cdr3_nt: TGCGCCAGCAGCCAAGTGGGTCCAAGGACCGAAGCTTTCTTT; cdr3_aa: CASSQVGPRTEAFF
v_call: TRBV2; clone_size: -; d_call: -; j_call: TRBJ1-1; cdr3_nt: TGTGCCAGCAGAGGGATTAACACTGAAGCTTTCTTT; cdr3_aa: CASRGINTEAFF
v_call: TRBV7-9; clone_size: -; d_call: -; j_call: TRBJ2-2; cdr3_nt: TGTGCCAGCAGCGCCGGGGCCGGGGCGGGTACCGGGGAGCTGTTTTTT; cdr3_aa: CASSAGAGAGTGELFF
v_call: TRBV15; clone_size: -; d_call: TRBD1; j_call: TRBJ1-1; cdr3_nt: TGTGCCACCAGCAGAGAACCGGGACAGGGCGTTGGCAGCACTGAAGCTTTCTTT; cdr3_aa: CATSREPGQGVGSTEAFF
v_call: TRBV7-2; clone_size: -; d_call: TRBD2; j_call: TRBJ2-1; cdr3_nt: TGTGCCAGCAGCCGGACTAGCGGGTATGAGCAGTTCTTC; cdr3_aa: CASSRTSGYEQFF
v_call: TRBV15; clone_size: -; d_call: -; j_call: TRBJ2-5; cdr3_nt: TGTGCCACCAGCAGATTAGGGAGCCTACTGGAGACCCAGTACTTC; cdr3_aa: CATSRLGSLLETQYF
v_call: TRBV7-9; clone_size: -; d_call: -; j_call: TRBJ1-1; cdr3_nt: TGTGCCAGCAGCTTATGGGGGTTGAACACTGAAGCTTTCTTT; cdr3_aa: CASSLWGLNTEAFF
v_call: TRBV4-1; clone_size: -; d_call: TRBD2; j_call: TRBJ2-1; cdr3_nt: TGCGCCAGCAGCCAAGATCGTATACTAGCGGTAGTATACAATGAGCAGTTCTTC; cdr3_aa: CASSQDRILAVVYNEQFF
v_call: TRBV27; clone_size: once; d_call: -; j_call: TRBJ2-5; cdr3_nt: TGTGCCAGCAGTTTAGTCGGGGCGGGAGAGACCCAGTACTTC; cdr3_aa: CASSLVGAGETQYF